This entry lists 2 T cell receptor beta chains sequenced from one sample in a study of response to subunit inactivated influenza vaccine. TCRdb redid the calling of the RT-PCR reads with MiXCR, one entry per CDR3 protein. Here the sample spans hundreds of thousands of distinct CDR3 sequences, over 9% being singletons. The same sample was also studied in work on T cells expressing NK-cell markers. Per that paper: With UMIs, 5'RACE template switching was used to make TCR beta cDNA.

The specimen comprised PBMCs from blood, sampled on the day of vaccination. Receptor source: a man in his forties or fifties who received an inactivated influenza vaccine.

This clonotype was observed at least ten times. V gene TRBV12-3 or TRBV12-4 combines with J gene TRBJ1-1; 8 bases fit TRBD1. V shed 5 bases and J 1 base; nucleotides not matched to a gene: 3. The CDR3 covers 14 residues. The CDR3 bases are TGTGCCAGCAGTCTTACAGGGGGGAACACTGAAGCTTTCTTT. Translated, it gives CASSLTGGNTEAFF.

The V and J genes are TRBV29-1 and TRBJ2-6, with 8 bases matching TRBD1. This CDR3 has 16 residues. Trimming removed 5 bases from V and 4 bases from J; junction bases left unmatched: 10. Germline V lookup: CDR1 SQVTM, CDR2 ANQGSEA. The chain's CDR3 is CSVIPQGVGGANVLTF. CDR3 bases: TGCAGCGTTATCCCACAGGGGGTGGGAGGGGCCAACGTCCTGACTTTC. Together with reference TRBV29-1 and TRBJ2-6, the CDR3 gives the full variable domain: SAVISQKPSRDICQRGTSLTIQCQVDSQVTMMFWYRQQPGQSLTLIATANQGSEATYESGFVIDKFPISRPNLTFSTLTVSNMSPEDSSIYLCSVIPQGVGGANVLTFGAGSRLTVL.